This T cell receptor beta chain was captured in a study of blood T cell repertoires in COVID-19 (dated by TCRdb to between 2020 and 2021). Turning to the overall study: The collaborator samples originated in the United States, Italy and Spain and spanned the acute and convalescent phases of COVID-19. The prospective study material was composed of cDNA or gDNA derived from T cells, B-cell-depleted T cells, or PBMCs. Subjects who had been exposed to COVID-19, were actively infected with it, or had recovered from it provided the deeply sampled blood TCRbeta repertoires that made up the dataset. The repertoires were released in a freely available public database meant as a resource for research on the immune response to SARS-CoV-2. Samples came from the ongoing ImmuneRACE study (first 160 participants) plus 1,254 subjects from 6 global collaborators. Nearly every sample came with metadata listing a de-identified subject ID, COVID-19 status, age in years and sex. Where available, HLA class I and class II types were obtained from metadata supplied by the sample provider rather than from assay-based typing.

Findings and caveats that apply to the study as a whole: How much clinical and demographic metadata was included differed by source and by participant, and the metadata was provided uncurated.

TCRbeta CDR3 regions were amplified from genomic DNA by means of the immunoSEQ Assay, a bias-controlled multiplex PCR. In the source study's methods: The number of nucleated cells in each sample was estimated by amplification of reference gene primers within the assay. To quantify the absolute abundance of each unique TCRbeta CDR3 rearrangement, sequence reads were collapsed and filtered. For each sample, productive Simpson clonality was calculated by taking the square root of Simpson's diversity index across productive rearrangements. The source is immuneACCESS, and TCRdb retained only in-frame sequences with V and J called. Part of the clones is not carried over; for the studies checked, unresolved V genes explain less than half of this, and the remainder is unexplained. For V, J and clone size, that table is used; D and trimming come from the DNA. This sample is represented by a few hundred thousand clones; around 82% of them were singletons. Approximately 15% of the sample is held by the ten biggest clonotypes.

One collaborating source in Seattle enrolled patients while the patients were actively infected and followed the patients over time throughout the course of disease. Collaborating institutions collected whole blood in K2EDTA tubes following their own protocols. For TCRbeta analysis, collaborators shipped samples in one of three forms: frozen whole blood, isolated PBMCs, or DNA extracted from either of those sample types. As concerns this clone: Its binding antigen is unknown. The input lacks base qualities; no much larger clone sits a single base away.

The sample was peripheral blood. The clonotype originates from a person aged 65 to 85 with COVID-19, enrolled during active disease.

The DNA sequence follows: TGTGCCAGCAGCCGGGACAGGGACGGGAGCACTGAAGCTTTCTTT. This yields the protein CASSRDRDGSTEAFF. The chain is assembled from TRBV27 and TRBJ1-1, with 9 bases aligning to TRBD1. CDR1 and CDR2 were assigned from the germline V gene (reference sequence) as MNHEY and SMNVEV. From V the trimming removes 6 bases and from J it removes 4 bases, while the gene matches leave 9 bases of the junction unaccounted for. The CDR3 sequence holds 15 residues, the cysteine and phenylalanine included. The kept DNA is CDR3 alone, 45 bases in frame from the first base.